The 11 T cell receptor beta chains below come from one sample, sequenced in a study of vaccination effects on CD4 cells after COVID-19. Measured with immunoSEQ multiplex PCR; TCRdb has only the in-frame clones, and not every one. The sample contains more than 20,000 clones, around 79% of which appear only once. ViraFEST used viral peptide pools to expand antigen-specific CD4+ T cells before sequencing. Once cultured for approximately 10 days, the cells underwent separation to obtain CD4+ T cells. Two-dose BNT162b2 or mRNA-1273 vaccination was given to participants. Which antigens these TCRs recognize remains unknown. The sample consisted of CD4+ T cells from PBMCs cultured with SARS-CoV-2 spike peptides, taken after COVID-19 vaccination. The receptors were sampled from a human donor who received a COVID-19 vaccine. Some clones in this sample may be carry-over from other donors' samples.

This chain links TRBV7-2 with TRBJ2-3, with D possibly matching TRBD1 (5 bases). V gave up 4 bases and J gave up 3 bases, with 11 bases separating them. The CDR3 is made up of 14 amino acids. CDR1 is SGHTA and CDR2 is FQGNSA in the germline V gene. The CDR3 region has the DNA TGTGCCAGCAGCTCGAGTGGGGCAACAGATACGCAGTATTTT. Its protein is CASSSSGATDTQYF.

The chain has TRBV9 and TRBJ2-2; D ambiguous. Germline loops: CDR1 SGDLS, CDR2 YYNGEE. V lost 4 bases and J lost 4, with 11 bases in between. The CDR3 is made up of 14 amino acids. The CDR3 DNA follows: TGTGCCAGCAGCCTCGACCTGAGCACCGGGGAGCTGTTTTTT. It specifies CASSLDLSTGELFF.

The V gene is TRBV21-1, the J gene TRBJ2-7; TRBD2 is the table's D call, not checked against the DNA. TRBV21-1 is labeled a pseudogene. The CDR3 extends over 16 amino acids. The CDR3 region is CASSKERTRRDGEQYV. CDR3 DNA: TGTGCCAGCAGCAAAGAACGGACAAGGCGGGACGGCGAGCAGTACGTC.

J is TRBJ2-6 and V is TRBV30; no reliable D call. The germline V gene has CDR1 GTSNPN and CDR2 SVGIG (reference sequence). CDR3 length equals 15 residues. Trimming removed 5 bases from V and 2 bases from J, with 13 bases in between. For the CDR3, the DNA is TGTGCCTGGGGACCGGGCTCTACTGGGGCCAACGTCCTGACTTTC. Residues: CAWGPGSTGANVLTF.

The V gene is TRBV5-1, the J gene TRBJ2-3, with 12 bases aligning to TRBD2. The CDR3 has 16 residues. The V segment lost 4 bases and the J segment 3 bases; nucleotides outside the gene matches: 6. Per the germline V gene, CDR1 is SGHRS and CDR2 is YFSETQ. The CDR3 here is CASSILAGGRTDTQYF. Here the CDR3 DNA reads TGCGCCAGCAGCATTCTAGCGGGGGGGAGGACAGATACGCAGTATTTT.

The J gene is TRBJ1-3, the V gene TRBV10-1; tentatively, D is TRBD1 (6 bases). CDR1 is WNHNN, CDR2 SYGVQD, per germline (reference sequence). V lost 6 bases, J lost 0 bases, and 12 bases lay in between. The CDR3 length is 15 residues. As DNA, the CDR3 is TGCGCCAGCAGCCCAGGGACAAGCTCTGGAAACACCATATATTTT. This codes for CASSPGTSSGNTIYF.

The CDR3, as DNA: TGTGCCAGCCGAAGGACAGGGACTAGCAATCAGCCCCAGCATTTT. Translated, it gives CASRRTGTSNQPQHF. The chain joins TRBV27 to TRBJ1-5, with 8 bases aligning to TRBD1. Germline lookup yields CDR1 MNHEY and CDR2 SMNVEV (reference sequence). CDR3 length: 15 residues. The V gene end was trimmed by 8 bases and the J gene end by 0 bases; junction bases not matched to a gene: 6.

The chain joins TRBV4-1 to TRBJ2-3; 9 positions agree with TRBD1. This CDR3 has 19 amino acids. Unmatched junction bases numbered 13, after V lost 1 base and J lost 2 bases. Germline assignment: CDR1 MGHRA and CDR2 YSYEKL. CDR3 region: CASSQAKGTGNSYTDTQYF. The CDR3 nucleotides are TGCGCCAGCAGCCAAGCAAAAGGGACAGGGAATTCCTACACAGATACGCAGTATTTT.

This chain connects TRBV18 to TRBJ1-2; possible D gene TRBD1, 5 bases. The V end was cut by 3 bases, the J end by 4 bases, with 12 bases between. Germline V gene lookup returns CDR1 KGHSH and CDR2 LQKENI. The CDR3 has 14 amino acids. CDR3 DNA sequence: TGTGCCAGCTCACCGCTCAGGGACTCCTATGGCTACACCTTC. It specifies CASSPLRDSYGYTF.

This clone was observed once. The rearrangement joins TRBV7-2 to TRBJ1-4; no definite D call. The CDR3 has 16 residues. Trimming stripped 5 bases from V and 0 bases from J, with 13 bases between. Germline V CDR1 and CDR2: SGHTA, FQGNSA. This CDR3 reads CASSGNNFATNEKLFF. Here the CDR3 DNA reads TGTGCCAGCAGCGGTAATAACTTTGCAACTAATGAAAAACTGTTTTTT. The full variable domain, its missing parts supplied by reference TRBV7-2 and TRBJ1-4, is GAGVSQSPSNKVTEKGKDVELRCDPISGHTALYWYRQSLGQGLEFLIYFQGNSAPDKSGLPSDRFSAERTGGSVSTLTIQRTQQEDSAVYLCASSGNNFATNEKLFFGSGTQLSVL.

The chain joins TRBV19 to TRBJ2-1, with TRBD1 identical over 10 bases. The germline V gene has CDR1 LNHDA and CDR2 SQIVND (reference sequence). With 7 bases clipped from V and 6 bases from J, the junction kept 21 bases outside the gene matches. The CDR3 is made up of 19 amino acids. CDR3 amino acids: CASTPGQGSSVPRGNEQFF. CDR3 nucleotides: TGTGCCAGTACTCCGGGACAGGGGTCCTCTGTCCCACGCGGCAATGAGCAGTTCTTC. Full variable domain (outside the CDR3, taken from reference TRBV19 and TRBJ2-1): DGGITQSPKYLFRKEGQNVTLSCEQNLNHDAMYWYRQDPGQGLRLIYYSQIVNDFQKGDIAEGYSVSREKKESFPLTVTSAQKNPTAFYLCASTPGQGSSVPRGNEQFFGPGTRLTVL.